The clone carrying this TCR beta chain appeared a single time. This sample is drawn from a study of blood T cell repertoires in COVID-19. Whole-study context: Acute and convalescent COVID-19 specimens originated in the United States, Italy and Spain.

Authors' data handling: Counts of nucleated cells, estimated from reference gene primer amplification, were obtained. Only in-frame clones appear in the TCRdb table, and some are missing; sequencing was by immunoSEQ multiplex PCR. That table supplies the V and J calls and clone size; D and trimming were determined from the DNA. Of 390,000 or so clones listed, around 90% are singletons. The CDR3 spans 15 residues. In germline, CDR1 is PRHDT, CDR2 FYEKMQ (reference sequence). Trimming shortened V by 2 bases and J by 5 bases, and 15 bases separated the two germline ends. The chain is built from TRBV13 and TRBJ2-5, with TRBD1 as a possible D gene (7 bases). The sample consisted of peripheral blood. This TCR derives from a man aged 18-30 years with active or convalescent COVID-19. The CDR3 sequence is CASSLRHRGLETQYF. The DNA for the CDR3 is TGTGCCAGCAGCTTACGCCACAGGGGACTGGAGACCCAGTACTTC.